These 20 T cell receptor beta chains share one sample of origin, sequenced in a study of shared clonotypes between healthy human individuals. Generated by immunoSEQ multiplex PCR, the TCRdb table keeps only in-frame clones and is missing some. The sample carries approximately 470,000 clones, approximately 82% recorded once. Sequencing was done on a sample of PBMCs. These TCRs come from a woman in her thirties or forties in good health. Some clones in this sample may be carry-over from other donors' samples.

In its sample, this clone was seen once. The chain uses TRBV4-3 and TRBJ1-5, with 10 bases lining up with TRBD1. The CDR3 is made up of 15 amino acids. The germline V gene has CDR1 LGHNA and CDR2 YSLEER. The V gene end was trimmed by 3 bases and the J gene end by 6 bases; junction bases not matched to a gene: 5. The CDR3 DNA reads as TGCGCCAGCAGCCAGGACAGGGGGTTGGGTCAGCCCCAGCATTTT. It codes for CASSQDRGLGQPQHF.

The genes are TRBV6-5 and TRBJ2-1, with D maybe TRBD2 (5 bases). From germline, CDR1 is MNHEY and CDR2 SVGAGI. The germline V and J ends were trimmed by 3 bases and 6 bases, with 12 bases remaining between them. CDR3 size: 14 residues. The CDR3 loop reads CASSYSRAPNEQFF. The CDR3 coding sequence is TGTGCCAGCAGTTATTCGAGGGCCCCCAATGAGCAGTTCTTC.

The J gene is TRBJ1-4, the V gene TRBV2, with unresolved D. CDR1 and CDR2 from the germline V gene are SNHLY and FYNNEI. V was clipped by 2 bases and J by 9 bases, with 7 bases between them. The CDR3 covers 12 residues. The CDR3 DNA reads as TGTGCCAGCAGTGAAAGGGCGAAAAAACTGTTTTTT. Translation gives CASSERAKKLFF.

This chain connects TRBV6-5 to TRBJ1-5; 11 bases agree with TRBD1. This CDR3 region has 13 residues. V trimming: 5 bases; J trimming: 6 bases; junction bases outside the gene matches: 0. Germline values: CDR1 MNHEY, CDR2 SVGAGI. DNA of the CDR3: TGTGCCAGCAGTGGGACAGGGGGTCAGCCCCAGCATTTT. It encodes CASSGTGGQPQHF.

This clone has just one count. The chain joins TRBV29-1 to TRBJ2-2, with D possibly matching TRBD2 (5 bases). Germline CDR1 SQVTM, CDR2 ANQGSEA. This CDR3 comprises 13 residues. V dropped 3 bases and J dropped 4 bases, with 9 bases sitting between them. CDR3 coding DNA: TGCAGCGTTGATACCGCGGGCACCGGGGAGCTGTTTTTT. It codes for CSVDTAGTGELFF.

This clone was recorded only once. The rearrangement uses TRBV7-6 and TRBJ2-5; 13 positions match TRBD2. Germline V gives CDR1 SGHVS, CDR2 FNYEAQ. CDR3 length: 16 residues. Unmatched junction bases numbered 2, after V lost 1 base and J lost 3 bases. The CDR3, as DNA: TGTGCCAGCAGCTTAGGTGGACTAGCGGGAGAAGAGACCCAGTACTTC. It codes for CASSLGGLAGEETQYF.

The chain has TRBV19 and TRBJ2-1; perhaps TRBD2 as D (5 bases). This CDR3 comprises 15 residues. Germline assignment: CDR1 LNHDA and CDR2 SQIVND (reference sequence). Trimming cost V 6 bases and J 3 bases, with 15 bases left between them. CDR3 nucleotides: TGTGCCAGTAGACGCGAGGCGGGCCTCTACAATGAGCAGTTCTTC. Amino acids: CASRREAGLYNEQFF. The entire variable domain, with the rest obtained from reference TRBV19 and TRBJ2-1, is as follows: DGGITQSPKYLFRKEGQNVTLSCEQNLNHDAMYWYRQDPGQGLRLIYYSQIVNDFQKGDIAEGYSVSREKKESFPLTVTSAQKNPTAFYLCASRREAGLYNEQFFGPGTRLTVL.

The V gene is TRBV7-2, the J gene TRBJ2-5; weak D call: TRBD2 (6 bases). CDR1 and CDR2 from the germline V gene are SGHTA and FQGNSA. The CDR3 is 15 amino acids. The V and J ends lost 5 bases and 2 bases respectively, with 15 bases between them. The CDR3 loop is CASSRWGVQQETQYF. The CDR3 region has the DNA TGTGCCAGCAGCCGCTGGGGGGTACAACAAGAGACCCAGTACTTC.

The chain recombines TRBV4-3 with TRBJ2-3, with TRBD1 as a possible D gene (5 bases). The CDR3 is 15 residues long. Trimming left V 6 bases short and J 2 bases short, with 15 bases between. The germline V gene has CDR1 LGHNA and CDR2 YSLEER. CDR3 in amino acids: CASSPASGATDTQYF. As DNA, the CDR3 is TGCGCCAGCAGTCCGGCGAGTGGGGCCACAGATACGCAGTATTTT.

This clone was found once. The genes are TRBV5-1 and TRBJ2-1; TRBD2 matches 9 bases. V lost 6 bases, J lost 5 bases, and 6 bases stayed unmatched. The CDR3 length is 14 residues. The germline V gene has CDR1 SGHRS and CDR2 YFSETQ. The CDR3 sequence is CASNPASGNNEQFF. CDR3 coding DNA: TGCGCCAGCAATCCGGCTAGCGGGAACAATGAGCAGTTCTTC.

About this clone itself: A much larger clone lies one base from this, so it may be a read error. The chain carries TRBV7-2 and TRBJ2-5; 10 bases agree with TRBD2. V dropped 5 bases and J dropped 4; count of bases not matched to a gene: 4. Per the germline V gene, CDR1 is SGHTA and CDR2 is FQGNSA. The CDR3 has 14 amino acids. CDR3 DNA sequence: TGTGCCAGCAGCACCGGACTAGCGGTAGAGACCCAGTACTTC. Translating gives CASSTGLAVETQYF.

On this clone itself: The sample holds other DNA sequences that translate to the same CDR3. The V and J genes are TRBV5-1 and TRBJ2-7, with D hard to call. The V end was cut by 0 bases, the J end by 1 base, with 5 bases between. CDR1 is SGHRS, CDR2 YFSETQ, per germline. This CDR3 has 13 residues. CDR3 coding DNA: TGCGCCAGCAGCTTGGAAGTATCCTACGAGCAGTACTTC. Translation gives CASSLEVSYEQYF.

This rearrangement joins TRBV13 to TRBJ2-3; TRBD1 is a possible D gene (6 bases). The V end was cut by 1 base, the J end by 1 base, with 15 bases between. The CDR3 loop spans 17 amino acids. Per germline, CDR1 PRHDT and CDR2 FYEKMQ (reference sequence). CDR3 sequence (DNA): TGTGCCAGCAGCTTAGCAGGACAGCGGCCCCGCACAGATACGCAGTATTTT. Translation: CASSLAGQRPRTDTQYF.

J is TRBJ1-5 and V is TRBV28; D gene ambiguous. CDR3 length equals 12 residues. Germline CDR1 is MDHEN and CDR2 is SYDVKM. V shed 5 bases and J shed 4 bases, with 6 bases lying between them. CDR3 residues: CASSPWNQPQHF. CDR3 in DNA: TGTGCCAGCAGTCCGTGGAATCAGCCCCAGCATTTT.

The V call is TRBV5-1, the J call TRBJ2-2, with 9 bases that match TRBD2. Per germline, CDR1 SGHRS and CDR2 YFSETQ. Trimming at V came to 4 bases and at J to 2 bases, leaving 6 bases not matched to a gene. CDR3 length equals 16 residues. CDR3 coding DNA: TGCGCCAGCAGCGGAGGGACTAGCCTAAACACCGGGGAGCTGTTTTTT. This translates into CASSGGTSLNTGELFF.

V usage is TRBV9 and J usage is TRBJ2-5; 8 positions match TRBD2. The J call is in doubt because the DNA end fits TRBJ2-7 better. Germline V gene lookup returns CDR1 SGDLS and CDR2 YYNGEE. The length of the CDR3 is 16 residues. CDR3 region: CASSVSPGGPSYEQYF. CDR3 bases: TGTGCCAGCAGCGTATCCCCGGGAGGGCCTTCCTACGAGCAGTACTTC.

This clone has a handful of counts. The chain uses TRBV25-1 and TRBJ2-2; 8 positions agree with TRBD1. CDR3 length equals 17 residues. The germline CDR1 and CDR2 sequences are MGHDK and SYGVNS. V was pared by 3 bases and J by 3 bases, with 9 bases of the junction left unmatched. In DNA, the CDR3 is TGTGCCAGCAGTGAGGTGAGGCGACAGGGGCACACCGGGGAGCTGTTTTTT. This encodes CASSEVRRQGHTGELFF.

CDR3 sequence: CASSFDRVSEAFF. CDR3 bases: TGTGCCAGCAGTTTCGACAGGGTCTCTGAAGCTTTCTTT. This chain uses TRBV27 with TRBJ1-1, with 7 positions matching TRBD1. The V and J ends lost 3 bases and 6 bases, in that order; junction bases with no gene match: 4. CDR1 is MNHEY, CDR2 SMNVEV, per germline (reference sequence). The CDR3 totals 13 residues.

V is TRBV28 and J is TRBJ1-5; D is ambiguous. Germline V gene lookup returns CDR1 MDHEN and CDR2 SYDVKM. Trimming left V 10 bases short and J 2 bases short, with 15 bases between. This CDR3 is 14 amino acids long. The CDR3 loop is CATALGGGNQPQHF. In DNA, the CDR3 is TGTGCCACCGCCCTCGGAGGCGGCAATCAGCCCCAGCATTTT.

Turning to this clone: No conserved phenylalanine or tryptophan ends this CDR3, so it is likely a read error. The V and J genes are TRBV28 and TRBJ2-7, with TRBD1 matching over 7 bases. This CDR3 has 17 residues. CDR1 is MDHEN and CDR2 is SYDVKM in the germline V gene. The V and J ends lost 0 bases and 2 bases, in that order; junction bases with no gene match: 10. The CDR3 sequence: CASSLWSSRQGPYEQYL. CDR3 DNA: TGTGCCAGCAGTTTATGGTCCTCGAGACAGGGACCCTACGAGCAGTACCTC.